The 17 T cell receptor beta chains listed next were all sequenced from one sample in a study of shared clonotypes between healthy human individuals. This table comes from immunoSEQ multiplex PCR, and its TCRdb copy is limited to in-frame clones, with some not included. Among 2 million to 3 million clones, roughly 93% were seen once, and the ten largest hold 0.36%. The sequencing input was naive CD4+ T cells from PBMCs. Subset of the sample: CD45RA+ positively selected. These receptors were collected from a man aged 18 to 29 in good health. Some clones in this sample may be carry-over from other donors' samples.

This chain uses TRBV5-1 with TRBJ2-1; 10 bases are shared with TRBD1. Germline V gene data show CDR1 as SGHRS and CDR2 as YFSETQ. The trim removed 7 bases at V and 5 bases at J, leaving 18 bases unmatched. The CDR3 sequence is 18 residues long. The DNA for the CDR3 is TGCGCCAGCGGAACCCTGACAGGGGGCCCCGCTTCACACAATGAGCAGTTCTTC. Protein product: CASGTLTGGPASHNEQFF.

This clone is a singleton in its sample. The gene calls are TRBV5-1 and TRBJ2-1; D possibly uses TRBD1 or TRBD2 (5 bases each). The CDR3 is 14 amino acids. The V gene's germline CDR1 is SGHRS and CDR2 YFSETQ. V dropped 7 bases and J dropped 8 bases, with 19 bases sitting between them. The CDR3 sequence is CASYPGAPADEQFF. In DNA, the CDR3 is TGCGCCAGCTATCCCGGGGCACCGGCCGATGAGCAGTTCTTC. Variable domain in full (rest from reference TRBV5-1 and TRBJ2-1): KAGVTQTPRYLIKTRGQQVTLSCSPISGHRSVSWYQQTPGQGLQFLFEYFSETQRNKGNFPGRFSGRQFSNSRSEMNVSTLELGDSALYLCASYPGAPADEQFFGPGTRLTVL.

The V gene is TRBV7-2, the J gene TRBJ1-1, with 7 nucleotides matching TRBD1. Germline-derived CDR1 and CDR2 are SGHTA and FQGNSA. J lost 5 bases, V lost 5 bases, and 5 bases had no gene match. CDR3 size: 13 residues. CDR3 region: CASSRGQVTEAFF. The DNA of the CDR3 is TGTGCCAGCAGCAGAGGACAGGTAACTGAAGCTTTCTTT.

The chain carries TRBV5-1 and TRBJ2-1; 7 bases align to TRBD2. In germline, CDR1 is SGHRS, CDR2 YFSETQ. Trimming cost V 0 bases and J 5 bases; bases outside gene matches: 11. The CDR3 loop spans 17 amino acids. CDR3 region: CASSLASGLADNNEQFF. CDR3 coding DNA: TGCGCCAGCAGCTTGGCGTCTGGTCTAGCGGATAACAATGAGCAGTTCTTC.

The rearrangement uses TRBV27 and TRBJ2-7; the match to TRBD2 covers 8 bases. The V gene end was trimmed by 6 bases and the J gene end by 7 bases; junction bases not matched to a gene: 8. Germline-derived CDR1 and CDR2 are MNHEY and SMNVEV (reference sequence). The CDR3 runs 13 residues. In DNA form, the CDR3 reads TGTGCCAGCAGGAATAGCGGGAAGGGAGAGCAGTACTTC. Protein sequence: CASRNSGKGEQYF.

In regard to this clone: Different DNA sequences within this sample yield the same CDR3. The V and J genes are TRBV7-6 and TRBJ2-7, with 10 bases identical to TRBD2. Germline V gives CDR1 SGHVS, CDR2 FNYEAQ. This CDR3 has 15 amino acids. Germline trimming cut 2 bases from V and 3 bases from J; bases unmatched to any gene: 4. Here the CDR3 DNA reads TGTGCCAGCAGCTTAATAGCGGGAGGCCTCTACGAGCAGTACTTC. Amino acids: CASSLIAGGLYEQYF.

The chain joins TRBV28 to TRBJ1-3, with 9 nucleotides matching TRBD1. Germline assignment: CDR1 MDHEN and CDR2 SYDVKM. The CDR3 totals 18 residues. V was clipped by 6 bases and J by 0 bases; unmatched bases: 12. The CDR3 here is CASSGWTGVLSSGNTIYF. The CDR3 nucleotides read TGTGCCAGCAGCGGCTGGACAGGGGTCCTCTCCTCTGGAAACACCATATATTTT.

The chain combines TRBV5-1 with TRBJ2-7; perhaps TRBD2 as D (5 bases). The CDR3 contains 15 residues. Trimming stripped 8 bases from V and 3 bases from J, with 21 bases between. Germline values: CDR1 SGHRS, CDR2 YFSETQ. CDR3 in DNA: TGCGCCAGTAATCCCGGGCAGGCGGGCGTCTACGAGCAGTACTTC. Encoded protein: CASNPGQAGVYEQYF.

The rearrangement joins TRBV28 to TRBJ1-2, with D perhaps matching TRBD1 (6 bases). Trimming removed 7 bases at V and 4 bases at J, with 19 bases between. This CDR3 is built from 15 residues. The germline V gene encodes CDR1 MDHEN and CDR2 SYDVKM. The CDR3 loop is CASTSRGRGGYGYTF. The CDR3 DNA is TGTGCCAGCACAAGTCGGGGGCGCGGCGGCTATGGCTACACCTTC.

J is TRBJ1-1 and V is TRBV28, with 8 bases identical to TRBD1. The length of the CDR3 is 16 residues. Per the germline V gene, CDR1 is MDHEN and CDR2 is SYDVKM. With V trimmed by 4 bases and J by 5 bases, 12 bases remained unmatched. The CDR3 DNA sequence: TGTGCCAGCAGTTCCTGGGACAGGCGCTCGAAAACTGAAGCTTTCTTT. This translates into CASSSWDRRSKTEAFF. The complete variable domain, with remaining parts taken from reference TRBV28 and TRBJ1-1, reads DVKVTQSSRYLVKRTGEKVFLECVQDMDHENMFWYRQDPGLGLRLIYFSYDVKMKEKGDIPEGYSVSREKKERFSLILESASTNQTSMYLCASSSWDRRSKTEAFFGQGTRLTVV.

The chain employs TRBV28 and TRBJ1-1, with D tentatively TRBD1 (5 bases). V dropped 4 bases and J dropped 11 bases, with 14 bases sitting between them. This CDR3 is 12 amino acids long. Germline CDR1 is MDHEN and CDR2 is SYDVKM. This CDR3 reads CASSSWGVGAFF. CDR3 DNA: TGTGCCAGCAGTTCCTGGGGGGTCGGGGCTTTCTTT. The whole variable domain, remainder taken from reference TRBV28 and TRBJ1-1, is DVKVTQSSRYLVKRTGEKVFLECVQDMDHENMFWYRQDPGLGLRLIYFSYDVKMKEKGDIPEGYSVSREKKERFSLILESASTNQTSMYLCASSSWGVGAFFGQGTRLTVV.

The chain uses TRBV10-3 and TRBJ1-2, with D maybe TRBD1 (6 bases). The CDR3 is 13 residues long. The V end lost 6 bases, the J end lost 6 bases, and 14 bases lay between the germline ends. Germline CDR1 and CDR2: ENHRY and SYGVKD. The CDR3 bases are TGTGCCATCAGAGGACAGCCCGGCGATGGCTACACCTTC. Protein sequence: CAIRGQPGDGYTF.

This chain connects TRBV28 to TRBJ2-2; D perhaps matches TRBD1 (6 bases). The V end lost 7 bases, the J end lost 0 bases, and 27 bases lay between the germline ends. The length of the CDR3 is 20 residues. The germline V gene has CDR1 MDHEN and CDR2 SYDVKM. The CDR3: CASTTFGGIRDTANTGELFF. The DNA for the CDR3 is TGTGCCAGCACCACCTTTGGGGGAATTCGGGACACAGCGAACACCGGGGAGCTGTTTTTT. Filled out from reference TRBV28 and TRBJ2-2, the complete variable domain reads DVKVTQSSRYLVKRTGEKVFLECVQDMDHENMFWYRQDPGLGLRLIYFSYDVKMKEKGDIPEGYSVSREKKERFSLILESASTNQTSMYLCASTTFGGIRDTANTGELFFGEGSRLTVL.

The chain is built from TRBV25-1 and TRBJ2-3, with 8 bases lining up with TRBD2. Germline CDR1 is MGHDK and CDR2 is SYGVNS. V shed 1 base and J 5 bases; nucleotides not matched to a gene: 5. The CDR3 is made up of 15 amino acids. CDR3 amino acids: CASSELGLEGDTQYF. CDR3 DNA sequence: TGTGCCAGCAGTGAATTGGGACTAGAGGGAGATACGCAGTATTTT.

This chain connects TRBV19 to TRBJ2-1; 11 bases are shared with TRBD2. This CDR3 is 17 amino acids long. The trim removed 5 bases at V and 8 bases at J, leaving 14 bases unmatched. Germline CDR1 reads LNHDA; CDR2 reads SQIVND (reference sequence). The CDR3 DNA reads as TGTGCCAGTAGTCTCCGCCCCTATAGCGGGAGGGCCCATGAGCAGTTCTTC. Encoded protein: CASSLRPYSGRAHEQFF.

This clone was seen just once. The chain couples TRBV18 to TRBJ1-6; no definite D call. Germline V gene lookup returns CDR1 KGHSH and CDR2 LQKENI. This CDR3 is built from 13 residues. The germline V and J ends were trimmed by 6 bases and 10 bases, with 13 bases remaining between them. CDR3 DNA sequence: TGTGCCAGCTCGCCCGTCGCGAACTCACCCCTCCACTTT. It yields the protein CASSPVANSPLHF.

This rearrangement joins TRBV5-5 to TRBJ2-6; D gene unclear. Trimming left V 0 bases short and J 1 base short, with 8 bases between. The germline V gene encodes CDR1 SGHKS and CDR2 YYEKEE (reference sequence). The length of the CDR3 is 16 residues. The chain's CDR3 is CASSLEDQSGANVLTF. The CDR3 DNA reads as TGTGCCAGCAGCTTGGAAGACCAATCTGGGGCCAACGTCCTGACTTTC.